The rows below give T cell receptor beta chains drawn from one sample of a study of blood T cell repertoires in COVID-19. The table came from immunoSEQ multiplex PCR; TCRdb's copy has only in-frame clones and leaves some out. The profile shows 150,000 to 180,000 clones, about 88% of them singletons. Sequencing used peripheral blood. Receptors originate from a woman in her fifties or sixties with COVID-19, enrolled during active disease. The CDR3 runs from the conserved cysteine through the conserved F or W. The D gene is left open where the match is weak. Size is stated for part of the rows, as once, few or many counts, or as a class when the clone is expanded.

>TRBJ1-5|TRBV10-3|TRBD1|.
TGTGCCAGTGGGACAGATAATCAGCCCCAGCATTTT
CASGTDNQPQHF
>TRBJ2-2|TRBV30|TRBD1|.
TGTGCCTGGAACGGATACACAGGGGGCACCGGGGAGCTGTTTTTT
CAWNGYTGGTGELFF
>TRBJ1-4|TRBV6-1|.|.
TGTGCCAGCAGTGACCCCGTCCAGGGTGAAAAACTGTTTTTT
CASSDPVQGEKLFF
>TRBJ2-6|TRBV19|TRBD1|once
TGTGCCAGCCGGACAGGGGGAAGCTCTGGGGCCAACGTCCTGACTTTC
CASRTGGSSGANVLTF
>TRBJ2-5|TRBV7-6|.|.
TGTGCCAGCAGCTCAGACAGGTCCAGGCAGCAAGAGACCCAGTACTTC
CASSSDRSRQQETQYF
>TRBJ1-2|TRBV15|TRBD1|.
TGTGCCACCAGCAGAGATCTTGAAAGGGGGCATGGCTACACCTTC
CATSRDLERGHGYTF
>TRBJ1-1|TRBV7-3|TRBD1|.
TGTGCCAGCAGCTTGACAGGGACCACTGAAGCTTTCTTT
CASSLTGTTEAFF
>TRBJ1-5|TRBV6-1|.|once
TGTGCCAGCAGTGCACCGGCACATAGCGGCAATCAGCCCCAGCATTTT
CASSAPAHSGNQPQHF
>TRBJ2-7|TRBV5-1|.|once
TGCGCCAGCACTCCCGAGGCAGGGAGGTACGAGCAGTACTTC
CASTPEAGRYEQYF
>TRBJ1-6|TRBV3-1/TRBV3-2|.|.
TGTGCCAGCAGCCAACGACAGTACTCCTCACCCCTCCACTTT
CASSQRQYSSPLHF
>TRBJ2-1|TRBV5-4|TRBD1|.
TGTGCCAGCAGCCCAGGGGGTCTTTACAATGAGCAGTTCTTC
CASSPGGLYNEQFF
>TRBJ2-3|TRBV14|TRBD1|.
TGTGCCAGCAGCTTCCGGGACAGTATTAGAGATACGCAGTATTTT
CASSFRDSIRDTQYF
>TRBJ1-5|TRBV7-2|TRBD1|.
TGTGCCAGCAGCTGGCCGGGACAGGGTCGCAATCAGCCCCAGCATTTT
CASSWPGQGRNQPQHF
>TRBJ1-2|TRBV4-1|.|.
TGCGCCAGCAGCCAAGGAATCACAGGGAGCGGCTATGGCTACACCTTC
CASSQGITGSGYGYTF
>TRBJ1-1|TRBV5-1|.|once
TGCGCCAGCAGCTTGTATCAGGGAAATGAAGCTTTCTTT
CASSLYQGNEAFF
>TRBJ1-6|TRBV7-9|.|once
TGTGCCAGCAGCTTGTCAGGGAAGGGTAATTCACCCCTCCACTTT
CASSLSGKGNSPLHF
>TRBJ1-6|TRBV11-2|.|.
TGTGCCAGCAGCTTAGCTCTAGGAGATAATTCACCCCTCCACTTT
CASSLALGDNSPLHF
>TRBJ1-1|TRBV7-3|.|.
TGTGCCAGCAGCTCCAGGGTGAACACTGAAGCTTTCTTT
CASSSRVNTEAFF
>TRBJ1-2|TRBV19|TRBD1|.
TGTGCCAGTAGGCTTAAGGGGGCGAACTATGGCTACACCTTC
CASRLKGANYGYTF
>TRBJ1-5|TRBV2|.|once
TGTGCCAGCAGTGGCGACAGTTACCTCCAGCCCCAGCATTTT
CASSGDSYLQPQHF
>TRBJ2-1|TRBV11-2|.|.
TGTGCCAGCAGCAGGGGGTTAGGGGGAACCTACAATGAGCAGTTCTTC
CASSRGLGGTYNEQFF
>TRBJ1-1|TRBV10-2|TRBD1|.
TGCGCCAGCGCGGACAGGGGGAAGACTGAAGCTTTCTTT
CASADRGKTEAFF
>TRBJ2-4|TRBV3-1/TRBV3-2|.|.
TGTGCCAGCAGCCAAGATCCATCAAACATTCAGTACTTC
CASSQDPSNIQYF
>TRBJ1-1|TRBV18|.|.
TGTGCCAGCTCGGGAGGGGCTGCCGTGGGGTTAGAAGCTTTCTTT
CASSGGAAVGLEAFF
>TRBJ2-1|TRBV2|TRBD2|.
TGTGCCAGCAGTGAATCTAGCGGGGGGGCCGTCAATGAGCAGTTCTTC
CASSESSGGAVNEQFF
>TRBJ2-7|TRBV28|.|many
TGTGCCAGCAGTGACGGTACAGGGATCTCCTACGAGCAGTACTTC
CASSDGTGISYEQYF
>TRBJ2-6|TRBV5-1|TRBD1|.
TGCGCCAGCAGCTCTGCGACAGGGTTCGGGGCCAACGTCCTGACTTTC
CASSSATGFGANVLTF